The clone carrying this T cell receptor beta chain showed up many times. TCRdb analysed the RACE reads with MiXCR anew, one entry per CDR3 protein. This sample has some 400,000 distinct CDR3 sequences, with 5.1% found just once. The entry originates in a study of human T cells and chemical hapten exposure. Study information: How much TCR each sample yielded varied, mostly because pooled library volumes differed slightly.

Trimming took off 7 bases at V and 4 bases at J, with 17 bases between the two ends. Germline lookup yields CDR1 SQVTM and CDR2 ANQGSEA. The CDR3 has 14 residues. Time point: pre-sensitization, week 0. Indicated treatment: therapeutic diphenylcyclopropenone sensitization with weekly scalp DPC. The TCR sequence derives from a woman aged 45-65 years with alopecia areata. Some clones in this sample may be carry-over from other donors' samples. The V call is TRBV29-1, the J call TRBJ2-4; D possibly corresponds to TRBD1 (7 bases). The source was whole blood, collected in connection with sensitization to the hapten diphenylcyclopropenone (DPC). The CDR3 region has the DNA TGCAGCGCCCTGATGACAGGGAGGAAAAACATTCAGTACTTC. Its translation is CSALMTGRKNIQYF.